A single TCR beta chain is shown here with its context. The antigen is undetermined. This entry comes from a study of PD-1 blockade in classical Hodgkin lymphoma. Overall study results and limits: Researchers reported that CD4+ TCR diversity, though not CD8+, rose significantly by C4D1. Some patients began nivolumab under 1 year after ASCT. These patients were excluded from later analyses. Patients with a complete response exhibited baseline diversity comparable to newly diagnosed patients.

TCRdb keeps only in-frame clones here, not all; method: immunoSEQ multiplex PCR. The sample has 40,000 to 50,000 clones; more than 70% are singletons. Looked up from germline, CDR1 is SGDLS and CDR2 is YYNGEE. V dropped 5 bases and J dropped 0; count of bases not matched to a gene: 18. CDR3 length: 19 residues. The patients all showed relapse after autologous stem cell transplantation, while their brentuximab vedotin exposure varied. The source of this sequence is a human donor with classical Hodgkin lymphoma. The chain couples TRBV9 to TRBJ2-3; 7 bases line up with TRBD1. The sample was peripheral blood mononuclear cells (PBMCs), taken at baseline. This chain's CDR3 is CASSFHNLATGSSTDTQYF. The CDR3 nucleotides are TGTGCCAGCAGTTTCCACAACTTAGCGACAGGGAGCAGCACAGATACGCAGTATTTT.